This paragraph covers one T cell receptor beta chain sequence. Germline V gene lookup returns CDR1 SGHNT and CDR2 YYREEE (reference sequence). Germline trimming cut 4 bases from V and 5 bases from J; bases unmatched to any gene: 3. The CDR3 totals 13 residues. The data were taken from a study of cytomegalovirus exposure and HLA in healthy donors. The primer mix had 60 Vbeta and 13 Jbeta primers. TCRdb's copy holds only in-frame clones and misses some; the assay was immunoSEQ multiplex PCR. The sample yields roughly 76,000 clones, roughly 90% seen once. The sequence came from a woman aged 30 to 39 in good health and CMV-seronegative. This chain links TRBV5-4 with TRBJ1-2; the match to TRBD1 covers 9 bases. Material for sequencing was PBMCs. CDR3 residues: CASSPGTGYGYTF. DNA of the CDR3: TGTGCCAGCAGCCCGGGGACAGGGTATGGCTACACCTTC.